The 21 T cell receptor beta chains reported below all come from one sample, sequenced in a study of response to subunit inactivated influenza vaccine (dated 2018 in TCRdb). Library preparation was by RT-PCR. Sequencing used an Illumina HiSeq 2500. TCRdb itself trimmed the public reads at Q25 with fastp, ran MiXCR and retained productive beta chains. Duplicate CDR3 protein sequences are folded into a single record with the most common DNA and genes. For this sample the table gives about 780,000 distinct CDR3 sequences, of which approximately 18% were detected only once. Roughly a tenth of the sample rests with the top ten. Sample: PBMCs from blood, taken roughly 5 days after vaccination. The receptors originated from a man aged 45-65 years who received an inactivated influenza vaccine. Donor details come from another sample of the same person, matched by shared clones.

This clonotype was detected only a few times. The chain joins TRBV29-1 to TRBJ1-3; D is possibly TRBD1 (6 bases). The germline V and J ends were trimmed by 0 bases and 0 bases, with 12 bases remaining between them. Looked up from germline, CDR1 is SQVTM and CDR2 is ANQGSEA. The CDR3 runs 16 residues. In nucleotides, the CDR3 is TGCAGCGTTGAAGAGCAGGGGCTAATCTCTGGAAACACCATATATTTT. It is translated as CSVEEQGLISGNTIYF.

This clonotype showed up just once. At one of its ends the junction is not consistent with the germline gene, which may arise from a read error. The V and J genes are TRBV7-7 and TRBJ2-5, with 7 bases aligning to TRBD1. The germline gives CDR1 SSHAT, CDR2 FNYEAQ (reference sequence). The CDR3 is 15 residues long. CDR3 sequence: CASSSSTGRQDTQYF. In DNA form, the CDR3 reads TGTGCCAGCAGCTCTTCGACAGGGCGACAAGATACCCAGTACTTC.

This clonotype was counted many times. The rearrangement links TRBV7-6 to TRBJ2-3, with D possibly being TRBD2 (6 bases). There are 18 residues in the CDR3. The germline CDR1 and CDR2 sequences are SGHVS and FNYEAQ. Trimming shortened V by 1 base and J by 0 bases, and 17 bases separated the two germline ends. CDR3 protein: CASSLGSGGKSSTDTQYF. The CDR3 DNA reads as TGTGCCAGCAGCTTAGGGTCTGGCGGGAAATCTAGCACAGATACGCAGTATTTT.

This clonotype was detected ten times or more. The CDR3 is CATVQGNEQFF. CDR3 DNA: TGTGCCACGGTACAGGGGAATGAGCAGTTCTTC. This rearrangement joins TRBV7-9 to TRBJ2-1; 7 bases match TRBD1. The CDR3 totals 11 residues. Germline V CDR1 and CDR2: SEHNR, FQNEAQ (reference sequence). The V and J ends lost 10 bases and 7 bases, in that order; junction bases with no gene match: 4.

This sequence joins TRBV3-1 and TRBJ1-5; D not resolved. V was cut by 2 bases and J by 0 bases, with 8 bases left in between. This CDR3 region has 15 residues. Germline V gives CDR1 LGHDT, CDR2 YNNKEL (reference sequence). This chain's CDR3 is CASSQSWDSNQPQHF. The CDR3, as DNA: TGTGCCAGCAGCCAATCTTGGGATAGCAATCAGCCCCAGCATTTT.

This clonotype showed up just a few times. The chain carries TRBV6-2 or TRBV6-3 and TRBJ2-1; 8 bases map to TRBD1. V lost 4 bases, J lost 6 bases, and 8 bases stayed unmatched. The CDR3 is 15 amino acids. Germline CDR1 is MNHEY and CDR2 is SVGEGT. The CDR3 sequence: CASSSHRDRLNEQFF. The CDR3 bases are TGTGCCAGCAGTTCACACCGGGACAGGCTCAATGAGCAGTTCTTC.

This clonotype was recorded a few times. This chain's CDR3 is CASSPGTKANQPQHF. The CDR3 DNA reads TGTGCCAGCAGCCCCGGGACGAAGGCCAATCAGCCCCAGCATTTT. The chain uses TRBV6-1 and TRBJ1-5, with a possible D match to TRBD1 (5 bases). CDR1 is MNHNS, CDR2 SASEGT, per germline. The CDR3 has 15 amino acids. Trimming took off 6 bases at V and 3 bases at J, with 15 bases between the two ends.

On this clonotype: One end of the junction is discordant with germline, which a read error may explain. V usage is TRBV5-5 and J usage is TRBJ2-7; D is perhaps TRBD2 (6 bases). There are 14 residues in the CDR3. The V gene's germline CDR1 is SGHKS and CDR2 YYEKEE (reference sequence). CDR3 region: CASGLEGFYDEQYF. The CDR3 DNA reads as TGTGCCAGCGGCTTGGAGGGGTTTTACGACGAGCAGTACTTC.

The chain joins TRBV24-1 to TRBJ2-1, with D unclear. The V end was cut by 10 bases, the J end by 1 base, with 13 bases between. The length of the CDR3 is 14 residues. CDR1 is KGHDR, CDR2 SFDVKD, per germline. CDR3 amino acids: CATGGRDSYNEQFF. The CDR3 DNA sequence: TGTGCCACGGGCGGTAGGGATTCCTACAATGAGCAGTTCTTC.

The genes are TRBV20-1 and TRBJ1-1, with 7 bases matching TRBD1. Germline assignment: CDR1 DFQATT and CDR2 SNEGSKA (reference sequence). CDR3 length: 15 residues. V was clipped by 1 base and J by 0 bases; unmatched bases: 5. CDR3 residues: CSARGQGGLNTEAFF. CDR3 nucleotide sequence: TGCAGTGCTAGAGGGCAGGGGGGCTTGAACACTGAAGCTTTCTTT.

This clonotype was picked up a small number of times. The chain has TRBV20-1 and TRBJ2-5, with 7 nucleotides matching TRBD2. The CDR3 runs 13 residues. Looked up from germline, CDR1 is DFQATT and CDR2 is SNEGSKA (reference sequence). The junction had 10 bases not matched to a gene; V was cut back by 5 bases and J by 7 bases. The CDR3 nucleotides are TGCAGTGCTGAAAGGGGCCGGGAGGTGACCCAGTACTTC. Translation: CSAERGREVTQYF.

This clonotype was counted many times. The gene calls are TRBV27 and TRBJ2-1; a weak D match, TRBD1 (6 bases). This CDR3 spans 14 amino acids. Germline assignment: CDR1 MNHEY and CDR2 SMNVEV (reference sequence). V lost 5 bases and J 4 bases, leaving 12 bases between the germline ends. This chain's CDR3 is CASSRPGTYNEQFF. CDR3 bases: TGTGCCAGCAGTAGACCCGGGACATACAATGAGCAGTTCTTC.

The table lists this clonotype with many counts. The gene calls are TRBV29-1 and TRBJ1-1; no definite D call. Germline loops: CDR1 SQVTM, CDR2 ANQGSEA. The V end lost 1 base, the J end lost 5 bases, and 11 bases lay between the germline ends. The CDR3 contains 13 residues. This chain's CDR3 is CSVEAGTRTEAFF. CDR3 in DNA: TGCAGCGTTGAAGCAGGAACCCGAACTGAAGCTTTCTTT.

The rearrangement joins TRBV7-9 to TRBJ2-1; the match to TRBD2 covers 12 bases. The CDR3 is made up of 16 amino acids. Germline CDR1 SEHNR, CDR2 FQNEAQ (reference sequence). The ends lost 1 base at V and 9 bases at J; junction bases unmatched: 7. In DNA, the CDR3 is TGTGCCAGCAGCTTAGATTCTTTACTAGCGGGAGGTGAGCAGTTCTTC. Protein: CASSLDSLLAGGEQFF.

This clonotype was counted a few times. V and J are TRBV20-1 and TRBJ2-2, with unresolved D. Germline CDR1 and CDR2: DFQATT and SNEGSKA (reference sequence). The CDR3 length is 16 residues. The V end was cut by 5 bases, the J end by 0 bases, with 16 bases between. CDR3 sequence: CSAQFIQPANTGELFF. The CDR3 region has the DNA TGCAGTGCTCAGTTCATTCAGCCTGCGAACACCGGGGAGCTGTTTTTT.

This clonotype was observed once. The chain has TRBV6-1 and TRBJ2-5; D is perhaps TRBD1 (6 bases). Germline V lookup: CDR1 MNHNS, CDR2 SASEGT. With 6 bases removed from V and 3 bases from J, the gap between germline ends came to 17 bases. This CDR3 region has 15 residues. The CDR3 loop is CASSPSGQGEETQYF. CDR3 sequence (DNA): TGTGCCAGCAGCCCCTCGGGACAAGGGGAAGAGACCCAGTACTTC.

The chain carries TRBV19 and TRBJ1-1, with TRBD1 identical over 10 bases. The CDR3 is 15 amino acids. After removal of 5 bases from V and 5 bases from J, the junction contained 8 bases not matched to a gene. The V gene's germline CDR1 is LNHDA and CDR2 SQIVND (reference sequence). The CDR3 DNA reads as TGTGCCAGTAGTCCCTGGACAGGGGGAGGTACTGAAGCTTTCTTT. As protein: CASSPWTGGGTEAFF.

In the case of this clonotype: This could be a read error, since a much larger clone is one nucleotide away. This chain joins TRBV20-1 and TRBJ2-7; TRBD1 is a possible D gene (6 bases). The V gene's germline CDR1 is DFQATT and CDR2 SNEGSKA (reference sequence). The CDR3 contains 14 residues. This CDR3 is CGARAAQGVNEQYF. CDR3 DNA: TGCGGTGCTAGAGCGGCACAGGGAGTTAACGAGCAGTACTTC.

CDR3: CASSTRQVGGGTQYF. The CDR3 coding sequence is TGTGCCAGCAGTACTCGACAGGTTGGGGGGGGGACCCAGTACTTC. V and J are TRBV12-3 or TRBV12-4 and TRBJ2-5, with a tentative D call TRBD2 (7 bases). The length of the CDR3 is 15 residues. The V and J ends lost 5 bases and 7 bases respectively, with 20 bases between them.

CDR3 sequence reads: CSVSGSHTGELFF. CDR3 DNA sequence: TGCAGCGTTAGCGGGAGTCACACCGGGGAGCTGTTTTTT. The genes are TRBV29-1 and TRBJ2-2; 8 positions agree with TRBD2. CDR3 length: 13 amino acids. Germline loops: CDR1 SQVTM, CDR2 ANQGSEA. V shed 5 bases, J shed 3 bases, and the junction held 2 bases outside the gene matches.

The DNA for the CDR3 is TGCGCCAGCAGCGATACAGGGGGCAGTCAGCCCCAGCATTTT. It translates to CASSDTGGSQPQHF. This rearrangement joins TRBV5-1 to TRBJ1-5; TRBD1 matches 9 bases. CDR3 length: 14 amino acids. J gave up 6 bases and V 4 bases, and 5 bases lay outside the gene matches. Per the germline V gene, CDR1 is SGHRS and CDR2 is YFSETQ.